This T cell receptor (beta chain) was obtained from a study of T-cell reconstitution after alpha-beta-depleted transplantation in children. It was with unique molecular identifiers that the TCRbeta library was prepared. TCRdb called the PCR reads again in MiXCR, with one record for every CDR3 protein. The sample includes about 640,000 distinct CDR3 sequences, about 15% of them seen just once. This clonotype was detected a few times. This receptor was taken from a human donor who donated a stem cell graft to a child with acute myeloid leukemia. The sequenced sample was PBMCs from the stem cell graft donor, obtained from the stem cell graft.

DNA of the CDR3: TGCAGTGCTAGATTGGGGAGCACCGGGGAGCTGTTTTTT. Encoded protein: CSARLGSTGELFF. V is TRBV20-1 and J is TRBJ2-2; D might be TRBD2 (5 bases). V lost 2 bases and J 4 bases, leaving 8 bases between the germline ends. The CDR3 runs 13 residues. CDR1 is DFQATT and CDR2 is SNEGSKA in the germline V gene (reference sequence).